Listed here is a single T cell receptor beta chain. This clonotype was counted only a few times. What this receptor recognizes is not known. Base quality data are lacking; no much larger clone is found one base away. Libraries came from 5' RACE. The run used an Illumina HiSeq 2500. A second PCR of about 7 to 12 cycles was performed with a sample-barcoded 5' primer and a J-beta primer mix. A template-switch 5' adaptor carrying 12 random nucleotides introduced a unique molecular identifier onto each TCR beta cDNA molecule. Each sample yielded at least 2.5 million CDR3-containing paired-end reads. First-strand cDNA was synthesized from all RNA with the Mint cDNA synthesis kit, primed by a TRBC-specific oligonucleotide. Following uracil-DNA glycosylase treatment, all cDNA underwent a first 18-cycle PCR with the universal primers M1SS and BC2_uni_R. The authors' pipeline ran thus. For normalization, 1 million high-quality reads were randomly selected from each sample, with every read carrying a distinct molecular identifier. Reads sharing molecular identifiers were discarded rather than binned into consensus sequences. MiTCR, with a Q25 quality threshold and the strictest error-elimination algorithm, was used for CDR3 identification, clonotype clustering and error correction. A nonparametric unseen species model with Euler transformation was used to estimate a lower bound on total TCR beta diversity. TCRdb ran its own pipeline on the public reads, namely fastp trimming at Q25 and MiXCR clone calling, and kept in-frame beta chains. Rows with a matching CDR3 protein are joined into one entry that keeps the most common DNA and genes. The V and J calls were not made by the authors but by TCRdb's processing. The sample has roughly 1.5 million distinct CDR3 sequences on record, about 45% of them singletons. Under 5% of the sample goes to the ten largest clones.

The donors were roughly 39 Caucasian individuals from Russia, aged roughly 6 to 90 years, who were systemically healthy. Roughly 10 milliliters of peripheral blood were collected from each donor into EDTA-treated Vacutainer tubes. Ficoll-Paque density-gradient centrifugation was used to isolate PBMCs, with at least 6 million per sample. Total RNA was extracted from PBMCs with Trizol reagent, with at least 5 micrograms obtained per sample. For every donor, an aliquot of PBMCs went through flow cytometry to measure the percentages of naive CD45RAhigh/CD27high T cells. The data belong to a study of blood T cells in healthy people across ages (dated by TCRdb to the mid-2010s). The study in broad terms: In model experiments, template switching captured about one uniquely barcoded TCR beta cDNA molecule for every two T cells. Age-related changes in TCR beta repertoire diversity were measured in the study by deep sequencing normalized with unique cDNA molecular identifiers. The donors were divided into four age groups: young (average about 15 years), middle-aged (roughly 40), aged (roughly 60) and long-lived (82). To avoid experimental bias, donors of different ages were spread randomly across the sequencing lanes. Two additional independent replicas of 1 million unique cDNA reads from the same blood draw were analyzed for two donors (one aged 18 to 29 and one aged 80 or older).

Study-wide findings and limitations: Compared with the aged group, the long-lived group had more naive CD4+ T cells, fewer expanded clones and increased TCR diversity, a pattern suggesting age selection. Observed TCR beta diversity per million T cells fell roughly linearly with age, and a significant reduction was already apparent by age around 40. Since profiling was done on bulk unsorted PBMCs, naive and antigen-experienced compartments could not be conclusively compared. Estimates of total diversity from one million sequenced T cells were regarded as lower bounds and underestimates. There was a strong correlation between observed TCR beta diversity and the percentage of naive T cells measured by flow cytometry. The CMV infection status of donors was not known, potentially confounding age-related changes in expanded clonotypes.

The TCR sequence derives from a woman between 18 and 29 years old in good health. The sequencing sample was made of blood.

CDR3 region: CSASYLQGPGAKNIQYF. The DNA is as follows: TGCAGTGCGAGCTACTTACAGGGGCCTGGGGCCAAAAACATTCAGTACTTC. The chain couples TRBV20-1 to TRBJ2-4, with 7 bases matching TRBD1. The CDR3 covers 17 residues, taking in both the cysteine and the phenylalanine. Of the read, only the CDR3 DNA is kept; its 51 bases are in frame from base 1. Ends trimmed: V by 6 bases, J by 1 base; bases unmatched to a gene: 15. CDR1 and CDR2 are drawn from the germline V gene (reference sequence): DFQATT, SNEGSKA.